The clone carrying this T cell receptor (beta chain) has a single count. The germline V and J ends were trimmed by 1 base and 10 bases, with 20 bases remaining between them. This CDR3 contains 15 residues. Looked up from germline, CDR1 is LGHNA and CDR2 is YNFKEQ. The method was immunoSEQ multiplex PCR; TCRdb's version includes in-frame clones alone and lacks a portion of them. The profile shows tens of thousands of clones, around 89% of them singletons. The data were taken from a study of OX40 agonist ivuxolimab in advanced cancers. This clonotype was obtained from an adult with an advanced solid tumor such as melanoma, head and neck, liver or kidney cancer. Sequenced material: CD4+ or CD8+ T cells sorted from blood, taken in a trial of the OX40 agonist ivuxolimab. The chain recombines TRBV4-2 with TRBJ2-7, with D possibly being TRBD1 (6 bases). In DNA form, the CDR3 reads TGTGCCAGCAGCCAAGTTGACAGGCCACTTTACGGACAGTACTTC. Protein product: CASSQVDRPLYGQYF.